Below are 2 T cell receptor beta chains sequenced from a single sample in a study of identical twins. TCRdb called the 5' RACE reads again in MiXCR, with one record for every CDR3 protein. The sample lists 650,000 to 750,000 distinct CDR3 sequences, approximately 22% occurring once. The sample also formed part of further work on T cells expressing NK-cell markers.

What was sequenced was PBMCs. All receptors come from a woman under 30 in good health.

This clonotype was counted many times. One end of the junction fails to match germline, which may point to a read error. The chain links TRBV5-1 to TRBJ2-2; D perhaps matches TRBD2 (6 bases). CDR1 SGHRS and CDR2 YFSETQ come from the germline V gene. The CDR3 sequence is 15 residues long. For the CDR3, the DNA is TGTGCCAGCAGCTTAGCGGTAGCGAACACCGGGGAGCTGTTTTTT. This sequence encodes CASSLAVANTGELFF.

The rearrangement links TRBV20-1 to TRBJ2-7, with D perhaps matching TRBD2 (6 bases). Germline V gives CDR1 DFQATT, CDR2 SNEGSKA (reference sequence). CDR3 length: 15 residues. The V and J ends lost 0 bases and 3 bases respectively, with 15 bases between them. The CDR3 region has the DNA TGCAGTGCTAGAGATCGGTGGCGGGATTACTACGAGCAGTACTTC. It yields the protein CSARDRWRDYYEQYF.